Following are 23 T cell receptor beta chains from one sample sequenced in a study of T cells in Graves' hyperthyroidism and ophthalmopathy (dated by TCRdb to about 2019). To prepare the library, multiplex PCR was applied. The data were produced on an Illumina HiSeq 2000. Amplification of TCR beta CDR3 regions was carried out from RNA transcripts. A first-round RT-PCR of the TCR CDR3 used the HTBI primer set with the Qiagen OneStep RT-PCR kit. TCRdb redid the processing of the public reads, applying fastp at Q25 and MiXCR, and retained in-frame beta chains. Rows merge per CDR3 protein into single entries with the most common DNA and genes. The sample profile shows about 270,000 distinct CDR3 sequences; 13% to 15% of them were found once. The leading ten clones occupy around 30% of the sample. The sequencing sample was made of blood. The source is a woman between 50 and 59 years old with Graves' hyperthyroidism that later progressed to Graves' ophthalmopathy.

This clonotype has at least ten counts. The chain has TRBV18 and TRBJ2-3; TRBD1 aligns across 7 bases. Germline V lookup: CDR1 KGHSH, CDR2 LQKENI. V shed 3 bases, J shed 3 bases, and the junction held 3 bases outside the gene matches. The CDR3 extends over 14 amino acids. The DNA for the CDR3 is TGTGCCAGCTCACCTGACAGGGCGACAGATACGCAGTATTTT. Encoded protein: CASSPDRATDTQYF.

The chain carries TRBV7-6 and TRBJ1-3, with D tentatively TRBD1 (5 bases). The V end was cut by 1 base, the J end by 0 bases, with 10 bases between. Germline-derived CDR1 and CDR2 are SGHVS and FNYEAQ. The CDR3 runs to 16 residues. The CDR3 region is CASSLEWGSSGNTIYF. The CDR3 DNA reads as TGTGCCAGCAGCTTAGAGTGGGGCTCCTCTGGAAACACCATATATTTT.

The rearrangement links TRBV7-3 to TRBJ2-2; 15 bases agree with TRBD2. CDR3 size: 16 residues. V shed 4 bases and J 6 bases; nucleotides not matched to a gene: 3. In germline, CDR1 is SGHTA, CDR2 FQGTGA. CDR3 protein: CASSSGLAGGAGELFF. The CDR3 DNA follows: TGTGCCAGCAGCTCAGGACTAGCGGGAGGGGCCGGGGAGCTGTTTTTT.

This clonotype was seen ten or more times. The chain recombines TRBV9 with TRBJ2-7, with 7 bases identical to TRBD2. J gave up 0 bases and V 3 bases, and 3 bases lay outside the gene matches. CDR1 SGDLS and CDR2 YYNGEE come from the germline V gene. The CDR3 spans 14 residues. CDR3 coding DNA: TGTGCCAGCAGCGAACGGACTAGCTCCTACGAGCAGTACTTC. Protein sequence: CASSERTSSYEQYF.

The V call is TRBV6-2 or TRBV6-3, the J call TRBJ1-5, with 7 bases lining up with TRBD1. This CDR3 is built from 17 residues. With V trimmed by 6 bases and J by 5 bases, 16 bases remained unmatched. Germline assignment: CDR1 MNHEY and CDR2 SVGEGT. DNA for the CDR3: TGTGCCAGCAGCTACCTCAGGGGGGGGGGCATCGATCAGCCCCAGCATTTT. Amino acid sequence: CASSYLRGGGIDQPQHF.

The chain couples TRBV7-2 to TRBJ2-7, with 12 positions matching TRBD2. The CDR3 totals 15 residues. CDR1 and CDR2 from the germline V gene are SGHTA and FQGNSA. The trim removed 4 bases at V and 6 bases at J, leaving 7 bases unmatched. The CDR3 coding sequence is TGTGCCAGCAGCTCGACTAGCGGGAGTGTGGGCGAGCAGTACTTC. Protein sequence: CASSSTSGSVGEQYF.

The chain employs TRBV15 and TRBJ2-5, with 7 positions matching TRBD1. The CDR3 length is 14 residues. CDR1 and CDR2 from the germline V gene are LNHNV and YYDKDF (reference sequence). The junction had 9 bases not matched to a gene; V was cut back by 4 bases and J by 7 bases. Here the CDR3 reads CATSIGGRAGTQYF. CDR3 nucleotides: TGTGCCACCAGCATAGGGGGCAGGGCAGGGACCCAGTACTTC.

This chain uses TRBV27 with TRBJ1-4; maybe TRBD1 (5 bases). Germline V lookup: CDR1 MNHEY, CDR2 SMNVEV (reference sequence). V was shortened by 1 base and J by 5 bases, with 17 bases between the two germline ends. The CDR3 contains 17 residues. The CDR3: CASSLFGGGKGNEKLFF. Written as DNA, the CDR3 is TGTGCCAGCAGTTTATTTGGGGGGGGGAAGGGAAATGAAAAACTGTTTTTT.

This clonotype came up a few times. One base away lies a much larger clone, so this may be a sequencing read error. This sequence joins TRBV5-1 and TRBJ1-1, with TRBD1 matching 8 bases. The CDR3 length is 17 residues. Germline CDR1 reads SGHRS; CDR2 reads YFSETQ. J was trimmed by 3 bases and V by 3 bases; bases with no gene match: 13. In DNA form, the CDR3 reads TGCGCCAGCAGCTGGACAGGGATGACGACTGGGGACACTGAAGCTTTCTTT. It codes for CASSWTGMTTGDTEAFF.

The V and J genes are TRBV6-1 and TRBJ1-6, with 7 bases lining up with TRBD1. J gave up 8 bases and V 6 bases, and 7 bases lay outside the gene matches. Looked up from germline, CDR1 is MNHNS and CDR2 is SASEGT. This CDR3 region has 14 residues. CDR3: CASSERTGYSPLHF. Written as DNA, the CDR3 is TGTGCCAGCAGCGAGAGGACAGGTTATTCACCCCTCCACTTT.

A few counts support this clonotype. V is TRBV20-1 and J is TRBJ2-1; D is ambiguous. The CDR3 consists of 12 residues. The V end was cut by 0 bases, the J end by 6 bases, with 6 bases between. The germline V gene has CDR1 DFQATT and CDR2 SNEGSKA (reference sequence). CDR3 protein: CSAREGLNEQFF. The DNA of the CDR3 is TGCAGTGCTAGAGAAGGCCTCAATGAGCAGTTCTTC.

There are a few counts of this clonotype. This chain uses TRBV20-1 with TRBJ2-3; 15 nucleotides match TRBD2. CDR3 length: 20 residues. With 0 bases clipped from V and 4 bases from J, the junction kept 14 bases outside the gene matches. Germline CDR1 and CDR2: DFQATT and SNEGSKA (reference sequence). CDR3 coding DNA: TGCAGTGCTAGAGAACCCGGACTAGCGGGAGGGTCCGCTGCCCCAGATACGCAGTATTTT. It encodes CSAREPGLAGGSAAPDTQYF.

This clonotype was seen many times. The gene calls are TRBV27 and TRBJ2-7, with unresolved D. The germline V gene encodes CDR1 MNHEY and CDR2 SMNVEV (reference sequence). There are 14 residues in the CDR3. V lost 0 bases and J 3 bases, leaving 9 bases between the germline ends. CDR3 loop: CASSLSDGDYEQYF. The CDR3 nucleotides read TGTGCCAGCAGTTTATCGGACGGCGACTACGAGCAGTACTTC.

Many counts were recorded for this clonotype. This chain joins TRBV6-6 and TRBJ1-2, with D perhaps matching TRBD1 (6 bases). Germline lookup yields CDR1 MNHNY and CDR2 SVGAGI (reference sequence). The V gene lost 0 bases and the J gene lost 6 bases, with 11 bases spanning the gap. The CDR3 has 14 residues. Here the CDR3 DNA reads TGTGCCAGCAGTTACTCACAGGGCCCGGATGGCTACACCTTC. The encoded protein is CASSYSQGPDGYTF.

A remark on this clonotype: A much larger clone lies a single base off, so this may be a read error. The genes are TRBV20-1 and TRBJ2-3; perhaps TRBD1 as D (5 bases). Germline CDR1 and CDR2: DFQATT and SNEGSKA (reference sequence). The V gene lost 2 bases and the J gene lost 2 bases, with 11 bases spanning the gap. The CDR3 has 14 residues. DNA of the CDR3: TGCAGTGCTAGATCCGACAGCTCCACAGATACGCAGTATTTT. This gives the protein CSARSDSSTDTQYF.

The rearrangement uses TRBV6-5 and TRBJ2-1; 7 positions match TRBD2. This CDR3 is 14 amino acids long. The ends lost 4 bases at V and 8 bases at J; junction bases unmatched: 8. The germline gives CDR1 MNHEY, CDR2 SVGAGI. CDR3 sequence reads: CASSFYSGRDEQFF. The CDR3 nucleotides are TGTGCCAGCAGTTTCTATAGCGGGCGAGATGAGCAGTTCTTC.

In its sample, this clonotype was seen many times. The gene calls are TRBV12-3 or TRBV12-4 and TRBJ2-3, with 10 bases matching TRBD1. V lost 6 bases and J lost 1; bases outside the gene matches: 4. The CDR3 spans 15 residues. The CDR3 protein is CASSRGQGGTDTQYF. The CDR3 nucleotides are TGTGCCAGCAGCCGAGGACAGGGGGGCACAGATACGCAGTATTTT.

This clonotype was counted ten times or more. The chain has TRBV24-1 and TRBJ2-7, with a tentative D call TRBD1 (6 bases). The CDR3 contains 15 residues. CDR1 is KGHDR, CDR2 SFDVKD, per germline. V lost 4 bases to trimming and J lost 2 bases, with 14 bases between them. CDR3: CATSDPGTIPYEQYF. CDR3 in DNA: TGTGCCACCAGTGACCCCGGGACAATTCCCTACGAGCAGTACTTC.

This clonotype was recorded many times. This sequence joins TRBV6-1 and TRBJ2-5; 7 bases are a match to TRBD2. V lost 3 bases and J lost 4; bases outside the gene matches: 8. The CDR3 is 15 residues long. In germline, CDR1 is MNHNS, CDR2 SASEGT. Here the CDR3 DNA reads TGTGCCAGCAGTGAGAGGCGGGAGAACCCAGAGACCCAGTACTTC. Translating it yields CASSERRENPETQYF.

This clonotype was observed at least ten times. The chain carries TRBV28 and TRBJ2-1, with D possibly being TRBD2 (5 bases). The CDR3 has 15 amino acids. The V gene lost 4 bases and the J gene lost 3 bases, with 13 bases spanning the gap. In germline, CDR1 is MDHEN, CDR2 SYDVKM. The CDR3 DNA sequence: TGTGCCAGCAGTTCCCCAGGCGGGCTCTACAATGAGCAGTTCTTC. Protein sequence: CASSSPGGLYNEQFF.

This clonotype has at least ten counts. This rearrangement joins TRBV18 to TRBJ2-7; 10 bases map to TRBD2. The CDR3 has 15 residues. V shed 4 bases, J shed 0 bases, and the junction held 3 bases outside the gene matches. Germline-derived CDR1 and CDR2 are KGHSH and LQKENI. CDR3 amino acids: CASSRPSGSSYEQYF. In DNA form, the CDR3 reads TGTGCCAGCTCACGCCCTAGCGGGAGCTCCTACGAGCAGTACTTC.

This clonotype has a count of ten or more. The rearrangement links TRBV6-1 to TRBJ2-7; D is possibly TRBD2 (6 bases). The germline V and J ends were trimmed by 6 bases and 3 bases, with 15 bases remaining between them. The CDR3 sequence is 14 residues long. Germline V CDR1 and CDR2: MNHNS, SASEGT. The CDR3: CASSPRPGVYEQYF. The CDR3 nucleotides are TGTGCCAGCAGCCCCCGACCGGGGGTCTACGAGCAGTACTTC.

This clonotype has ten or more counts. The V call is TRBV2, the J call TRBJ2-3; 7 bases map to TRBD2. The CDR3 sequence is 20 residues long. Germline CDR1 reads SNHLY; CDR2 reads FYNNEI. The V gene end was trimmed by 8 bases and the J gene end by 2 bases; junction bases not matched to a gene: 25. For the CDR3, the DNA is TGTGCCAGCTTTTGGACGGAAGCTAGCGGATACCAGAAACCCACAGATACGCAGTATTTT. It is translated as CASFWTEASGYQKPTDTQYF.